The text below deals with one TCR beta chain. The data were taken from a study of T-cell memory formation after mild COVID-19. The ends were cut back, 0 bases at V and 9 bases at J, with 9 bases in the middle. Germline V gene lookup returns CDR1 MNHEY and CDR2 SVGAGI. This CDR3 spans 13 amino acids. TCRdb itself ran the 5' RACE reads through MiXCR, one entry per CDR3 protein. The table records roughly 560,000 distinct CDR3 sequences, approximately 20% of them present only once. Sequencing used PBMCs or a T cell subset sorted from them (not recorded which). The origin of this receptor is an adult woman who had mild COVID-19 (a few samples of this study predate the infection). Cell type and time point are not known. This chain links TRBV6-5 with TRBJ2-1; no reliable D call. The CDR3 here is CASSYSNRIEQFF. CDR3 nucleotide sequence: TGTGCCAGCAGTTACTCGAACCGGATTGAGCAGTTCTTC.